The clone carrying this TCR beta chain was found many times. Its antigen is not identified. The data were taken from a study of CD8+ T cells in alopecia areata. Study at large: Tofacitinib treatment spanned 6 to 18 months, with 6 months off drug afterward. Whole-study results and caveats: Having just one nonresponder leaves the connection between baseline CD8+ expansion and response unresolved. Especially in alopecia totalis/universalis, lesional scalp showed greater clonality than normal scalp did.

Stated treatment: oral pan-JAK inhibitor, 5-10 mg twice daily. Specimens obtained from alopecia areata patients comprised lesional scalp punch biopsies and peripheral blood. The CDR3 length is 14 residues. V lost 6 bases, J lost 2 bases, and 14 bases lay in between. Germline CDR1 KGHSH, CDR2 LQKENI. RNA, once extracted, was reverse transcribed into cDNA for use as the sequencing template. Sequencing was performed with immunoSEQ multiplex PCR; in TCRdb, only in-frame clones are kept and a portion is missing. Of about 120,000 clones detected, around 56% appear once; the ten largest clones hold 0.46%. This sample comprised CD4+ T cells sorted from blood, obtained at week 4, from a patient treated with tofacitinib. The chain has TRBV18 and TRBJ2-7, with TRBD2 as a possible D gene (6 bases). The origin of this receptor is a human donor with alopecia areata. For the CDR3, the DNA is TGTGCCAGCTCCCGTGGGGCGGGGACCTACGAGCAGTACTTC. The encoded protein is CASSRGAGTYEQYF.